Below are 18 T cell receptor beta chains sequenced from a single sample in a study of vaccination and CD4 T cells after COVID-19. Sequenced with the Oncomine TCR Beta short-read assay was DNA taken from cultured CD4+ T cells. MiXCR, applied by TCRdb to the PCR reads, yields one record per CDR3 protein. The repertoire holds roughly 12,000 distinct CDR3 sequences, about 31% seen once, with approximately 13% in the top ten. The antigens these receptors bind are not known. The treatment here: roughly ten-day PBMC culture with coronavirus spike peptide pools or control peptides (ViraFEST assay). The input for sequencing was CD4+ T cells from blood, cultured in vitro, taken after SARS-CoV-2 vaccination. These receptors originate from a human donor who had recovered from COVID-19.

This clonotype was detected only a few times. The rearrangement uses TRBV7-2 and TRBJ1-6; D might be TRBD1 (5 bases). Trimming took off 5 bases at V and 10 bases at J, with 18 bases between the two ends. CDR1 is SGHTA, CDR2 FQGNSA, per germline. The CDR3 length is 15 residues. The CDR3 nucleotides read TGTGCCAGCAGCCCCACCCTGGGGGTCCAGTCACCCCTCCACTTT. It encodes CASSPTLGVQSPLHF.

This chain links TRBV28 with TRBJ2-4; the D gene is possibly TRBD1 (8 bases). The CDR3 is 16 amino acids. V lost 6 bases, J lost 7 bases, and 22 bases lay in between. Germline V CDR1 and CDR2: MDHEN, SYDVKM. CDR3 sequence (DNA): TGTGCCAGCAGCGGACAGGGCGCGGGAGAACGGAACATTCAGTACTTC. This translates into CASSGQGAGERNIQYF.

This clonotype was counted only a few times. This chain uses TRBV7-6 with TRBJ1-5; D is possibly TRBD1 (5 bases). This CDR3 contains 13 residues. The V and J ends lost 5 bases and 6 bases respectively, with 11 bases between them. Germline CDR1 and CDR2: SGHVS and FNYEAQ. The CDR3 loop is CASSLLGGQPQHF. For the CDR3, the DNA is TGTGCCAGCAGCCTACTTGGGGGTCAGCCCCAGCATTTT.

The rearrangement links TRBV5-1 to TRBJ2-6; D unclear. CDR1 SGHRS and CDR2 YFSETQ come from the germline V gene. The CDR3 runs to 13 residues. Between the trimmed V and J ends, which lost 0 bases and 4 bases, there was a span of 2 bases. The CDR3 reads CASSLEGANVLTF. CDR3 nucleotides: TGCGCCAGCAGCTTGGAGGGGGCCAACGTCCTGACTTTC.

The chain combines TRBV28 with TRBJ2-7; tentatively, D is TRBD1 or TRBD2 (7 bases each). The CDR3 length is 15 residues. V was pared by 5 bases and J by 5 bases, with 19 bases between. From germline, CDR1 is MDHEN and CDR2 SYDVKM. DNA for the CDR3: TGTGCCAGCAGTCCCTTCAGGGGGAGGGTAGACGAGCAGTACTTC. The encoded protein is CASSPFRGRVDEQYF. The full variable domain, in which reference TRBV28 and TRBJ2-7 provide the parts outside the CDR3, is DVKVTQSSRYLVKRTGEKVFLECVQDMDHENMFWYRQDPGLGLRLIYFSYDVKMKEKGDIPEGYSVSREKKERFSLILESASTNQTSMYLCASSPFRGRVDEQYFGPGTRLTVT.

This clonotype has a handful of counts. V is TRBV5-4 and J is TRBJ2-7; D is undetermined. The CDR3 has 16 amino acids. The germline V gene has CDR1 SGHNT and CDR2 YYREEE (reference sequence). Between the trimmed V and J ends, which lost 3 bases and 4 bases, there was a span of 20 bases. DNA for the CDR3: TGTGCCAGCAGCTCGCAACTTCCCTCTCCGGGTTACGAGCAGTACTTC. Its translation is CASSSQLPSPGYEQYF.

This clonotype was picked up a small number of times. The V call is TRBV28, the J call TRBJ1-2, with D perhaps matching TRBD1 (6 bases). The CDR3 spans 15 residues. Trimming pared 4 bases from V and 11 bases from J, leaving 23 bases between. Germline values: CDR1 MDHEN, CDR2 SYDVKM. CDR3 amino acids: CASSSYPGGGVGYTF. As DNA, the CDR3 is TGTGCCAGCAGTTCTTACCCGGGGGGCGGGGTAGGGTACACCTTC.

The V gene is TRBV11-2, the J gene TRBJ2-2; TRBD2 aligns across 7 bases. The CDR3 contains 16 residues. V lost 3 bases to trimming and J lost 0 bases; unmatched junction nucleotides: 4. Germline loops: CDR1 SGHAT, CDR2 FQNNGV. CDR3 DNA: TGTGCCAGCAGCTTTAGTGGGAGGGCGAACACCGGGGAGCTGTTTTTT. This translates into CASSFSGRANTGELFF.

This chain uses TRBV6-1 with TRBJ1-3; D not resolved. The germline V and J ends were trimmed by 3 bases and 0 bases, with 3 bases remaining between them. Germline V gene data show CDR1 as MNHNS and CDR2 as SASEGT. The CDR3 has 13 residues. This CDR3 is CASSEGSGNTIYF. CDR3 DNA sequence: TGTGCCAGCAGTGAGGGCTCTGGAAACACCATATATTTT.

The chain combines TRBV2 with TRBJ1-5, with no clear D. Germline V CDR1 and CDR2: SNHLY, FYNNEI. The CDR3 is 12 residues long. Trimming stripped 6 bases from V and 5 bases from J, with 8 bases between. The CDR3, as DNA: TGTGCCAGCAGGGCTGACTATCAGCCCCAGCATTTT. It translates to CASRADYQPQHF.

The rearrangement joins TRBV20-1 to TRBJ1-2; 7 positions agree with TRBD1. Germline CDR1 DFQATT, CDR2 SNEGSKA (reference sequence). V lost 0 bases to trimming and J lost 8 bases; unmatched junction nucleotides: 12. CDR3 size: 15 residues. DNA for the CDR3: TGCAGTGCTAGAGATCAGGGGGGGGGAAGTTACGGCTACACCTTC. Amino acid sequence: CSARDQGGGSYGYTF.

This clonotype was counted only a few times. The chain combines TRBV18 with TRBJ2-7; D may match TRBD1 or TRBD2 (5 bases each). The V end lost 1 base, the J end lost 5 bases, and 18 bases lay between the germline ends. The CDR3 is made up of 16 amino acids. CDR1 is KGHSH, CDR2 LQKENI, per germline. The CDR3: CASSPQTARTFDEQYF. The CDR3 region has the DNA TGTGCCAGCTCACCACAGACAGCCCGGACTTTTGACGAGCAGTACTTC.

The chain links TRBV29-1 to TRBJ1-2; 7 bases map to TRBD1. Trimming at V came to 6 bases and at J to 2 bases, leaving 9 bases not matched to a gene. The CDR3 contains 14 residues. CDR1 is SQVTM and CDR2 is ANQGSEA in the germline V gene. CDR3 bases: TGCAGCGTCGGAGGGACAGAGCAAAACTATGGCTACACCTTC. It yields the protein CSVGGTEQNYGYTF. The complete variable domain, with remaining parts taken from reference TRBV29-1 and TRBJ1-2, reads SAVISQKPSRDICQRGTSLTIQCQVDSQVTMMFWYRQQPGQSLTLIATANQGSEATYESGFVIDKFPISRPNLTFSTLTVSNMSPEDSSIYLCSVGGTEQNYGYTFGSGTRLTVV.

The chain couples TRBV24-1 to TRBJ1-2; D gene ambiguous. Germline lookup yields CDR1 KGHDR and CDR2 SFDVKD. V was pared by 4 bases and J by 2 bases, with 10 bases between. This CDR3 contains 14 residues. The CDR3 loop reads CATSDVRANYGYTF. As DNA, the CDR3 is TGTGCCACCAGTGACGTACGAGCGAACTATGGCTACACCTTC.

This clonotype was seen a few times. This rearrangement joins TRBV28 to TRBJ2-1; D unresolved. In germline, CDR1 is MDHEN, CDR2 SYDVKM. V shed 6 bases and J shed 10 bases, with 13 bases lying between them. The CDR3 consists of 12 residues. CDR3 DNA: TGTGCCAGCAGCCACAGTCTAAAAGAGCAGTTCTTC. It yields the protein CASSHSLKEQFF.

The chain couples TRBV19 to TRBJ2-1; D not resolved. Per germline, CDR1 LNHDA and CDR2 SQIVND (reference sequence). The CDR3 extends over 14 amino acids. V gave up 1 base and J gave up 6 bases, with 10 bases separating them. The CDR3 region has the DNA TGTGCCAGTAGTATAGGTGGGCTTTTCAATGAGCAGTTCTTC. Residues: CASSIGGLFNEQFF.

This clonotype came up a few times. This chain joins TRBV28 and TRBJ1-5; D remains ambiguous. V was pared by 7 bases and J by 5 bases, with 18 bases between. CDR3 length equals 15 residues. Looked up from germline, CDR1 is MDHEN and CDR2 is SYDVKM. The CDR3 DNA is TGTGCCAGCAAGCACCAGGCAGGACTCTATCAGCCCCAGCATTTT. Residues: CASKHQAGLYQPQHF.

This clonotype was found a few times. The chain has TRBV7-9 and TRBJ2-3; D unclear. Germline V gene lookup returns CDR1 SEHNR and CDR2 FQNEAQ (reference sequence). With 5 bases removed from V and 4 bases from J, the gap between germline ends came to 16 bases. This CDR3 contains 15 residues. CDR3 sequence reads: CASSPSGNRADTQYF. The CDR3 DNA is TGTGCCAGCAGCCCGAGTGGGAATCGAGCAGATACGCAGTATTTT.